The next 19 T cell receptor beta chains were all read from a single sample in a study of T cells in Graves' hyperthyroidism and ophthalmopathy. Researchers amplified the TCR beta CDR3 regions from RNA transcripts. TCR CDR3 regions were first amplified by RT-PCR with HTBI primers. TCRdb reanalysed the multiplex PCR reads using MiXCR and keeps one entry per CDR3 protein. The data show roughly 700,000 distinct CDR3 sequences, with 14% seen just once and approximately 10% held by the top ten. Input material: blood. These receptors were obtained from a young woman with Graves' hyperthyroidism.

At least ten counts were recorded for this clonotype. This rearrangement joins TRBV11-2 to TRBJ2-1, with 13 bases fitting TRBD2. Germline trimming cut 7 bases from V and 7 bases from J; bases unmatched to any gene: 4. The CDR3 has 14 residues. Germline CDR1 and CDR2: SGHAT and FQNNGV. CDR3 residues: CASTLTSGRNEQFF. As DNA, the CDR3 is TGTGCCAGCACCCTGACTAGCGGGAGGAATGAGCAGTTCTTC.

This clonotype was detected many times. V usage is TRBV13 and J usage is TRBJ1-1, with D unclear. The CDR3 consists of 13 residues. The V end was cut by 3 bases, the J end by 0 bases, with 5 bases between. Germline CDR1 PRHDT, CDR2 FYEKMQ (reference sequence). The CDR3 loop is CASSFHLNTEAFF. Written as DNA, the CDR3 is TGTGCCAGCAGCTTCCACCTGAACACTGAAGCTTTCTTT.

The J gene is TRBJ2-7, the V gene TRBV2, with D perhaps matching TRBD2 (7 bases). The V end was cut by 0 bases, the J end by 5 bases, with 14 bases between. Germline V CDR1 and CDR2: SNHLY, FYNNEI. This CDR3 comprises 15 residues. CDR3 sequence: CASSEAWGGAHEQYF. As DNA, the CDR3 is TGTGCCAGCAGTGAAGCGTGGGGGGGGGCCCACGAGCAGTACTTC. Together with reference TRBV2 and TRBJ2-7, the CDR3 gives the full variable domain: EPEVTQTPSHQVTQMGQEVILRCVPISNHLYFYWYRQILGQKVEFLVSFYNNEISEKSEIFDDQFSVERPDGSNFTLKIRSTKLEDSAMYFCASSEAWGGAHEQYFGPGTRLTVT.

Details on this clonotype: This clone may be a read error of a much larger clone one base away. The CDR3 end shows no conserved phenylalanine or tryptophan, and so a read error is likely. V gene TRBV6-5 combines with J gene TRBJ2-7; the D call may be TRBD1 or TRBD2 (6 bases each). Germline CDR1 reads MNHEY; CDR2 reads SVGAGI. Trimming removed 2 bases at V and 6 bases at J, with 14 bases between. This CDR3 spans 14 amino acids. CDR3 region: CASSYTGAGGEQYL. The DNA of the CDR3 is TGTGCCAGCAGTTACACGGGGGCGGGTGGCGAGCAGTACCTC.

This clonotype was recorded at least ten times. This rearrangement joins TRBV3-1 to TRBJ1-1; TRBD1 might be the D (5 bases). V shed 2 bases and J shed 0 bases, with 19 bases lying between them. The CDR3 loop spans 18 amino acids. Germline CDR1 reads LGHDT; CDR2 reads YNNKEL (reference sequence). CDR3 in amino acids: CASSQHGADLFMNTEAFF. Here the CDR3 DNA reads TGTGCCAGCAGCCAACACGGGGCTGATTTGTTCATGAACACTGAAGCTTTCTTT.

CDR3 in DNA: TGTGCCAGCAGCTTATCATTACTCGGGACCCCCCAAGGGGAGACCCAGTACTTC. It specifies CASSLSLLGTPQGETQYF. The V gene is TRBV6-2 or TRBV6-3, the J gene TRBJ2-5; D may be TRBD1 or TRBD2 (5 bases each). The V gene lost 6 bases and the J gene lost 5 bases, with 28 bases spanning the gap. The CDR3 runs to 18 residues. Germline V gives CDR1 MNHEY, CDR2 SVGEGT.

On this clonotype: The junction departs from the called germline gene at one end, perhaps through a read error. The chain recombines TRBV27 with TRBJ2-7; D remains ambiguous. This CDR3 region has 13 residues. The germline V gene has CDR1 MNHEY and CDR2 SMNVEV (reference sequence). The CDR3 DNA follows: TGTGCCAGCATTGGGCTGGGGTCCTGCGAGCAGTACTTC. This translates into CASIGLGSCEQYF.

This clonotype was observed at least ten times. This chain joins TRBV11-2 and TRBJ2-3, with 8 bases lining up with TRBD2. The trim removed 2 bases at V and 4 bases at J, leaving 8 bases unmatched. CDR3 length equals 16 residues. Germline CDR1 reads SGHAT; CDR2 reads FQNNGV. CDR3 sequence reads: CASSLTGGSSADTQYF. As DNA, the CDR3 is TGTGCCAGCAGCTTAACGGGAGGGAGCTCCGCAGATACGCAGTATTTT.

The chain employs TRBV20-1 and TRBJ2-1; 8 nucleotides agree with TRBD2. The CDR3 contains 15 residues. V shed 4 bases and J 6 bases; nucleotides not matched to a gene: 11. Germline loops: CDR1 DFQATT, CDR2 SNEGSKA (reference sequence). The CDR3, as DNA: TGCAGTGCTACCATCCGGGGGGGCGCGTTCAATGAGCAGTTCTTC. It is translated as CSATIRGGAFNEQFF.

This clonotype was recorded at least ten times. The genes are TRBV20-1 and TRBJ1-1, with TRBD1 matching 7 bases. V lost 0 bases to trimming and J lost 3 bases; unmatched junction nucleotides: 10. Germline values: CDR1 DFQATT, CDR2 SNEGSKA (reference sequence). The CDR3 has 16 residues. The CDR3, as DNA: TGCAGTGCTAGAGATCGGGACAGCCCAGGGGACACTGAAGCTTTCTTT. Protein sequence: CSARDRDSPGDTEAFF.

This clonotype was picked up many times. The DNA of the CDR3 is TGTGCCAGCCGAAGACAGGGGACCTATGGCTACACCTTC. Its protein product is CASRRQGTYGYTF. The chain combines TRBV2 with TRBJ1-2; 8 bases are a match to TRBD1. Germline V lookup: CDR1 SNHLY, CDR2 FYNNEI. The CDR3 sequence is 13 residues long. Trimming cost V 8 bases and J 4 bases; bases outside gene matches: 6.

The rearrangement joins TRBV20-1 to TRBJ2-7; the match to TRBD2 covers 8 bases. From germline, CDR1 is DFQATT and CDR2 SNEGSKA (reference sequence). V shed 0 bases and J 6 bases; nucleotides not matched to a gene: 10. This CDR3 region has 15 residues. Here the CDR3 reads CSARDLAGPFPEQYF. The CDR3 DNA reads TGCAGTGCTAGAGATTTAGCGGGGCCTTTTCCCGAGCAGTACTTC.

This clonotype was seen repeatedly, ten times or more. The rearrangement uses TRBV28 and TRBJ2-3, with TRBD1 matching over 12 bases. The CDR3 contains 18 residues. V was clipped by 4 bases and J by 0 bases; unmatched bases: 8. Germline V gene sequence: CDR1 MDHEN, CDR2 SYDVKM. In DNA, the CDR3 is TGTGCCAGCAGTTCGATGACCGGGACAGGGGGCAGCACAGATACGCAGTATTTT. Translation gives CASSSMTGTGGSTDTQYF.

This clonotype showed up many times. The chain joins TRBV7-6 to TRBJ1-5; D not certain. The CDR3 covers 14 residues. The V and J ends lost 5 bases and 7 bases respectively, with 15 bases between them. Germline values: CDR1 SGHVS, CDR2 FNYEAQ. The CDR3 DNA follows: TGTGCCAGCAGCGCTACTAACGAGGGACAGCCCCAGCATTTT. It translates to CASSATNEGQPQHF.

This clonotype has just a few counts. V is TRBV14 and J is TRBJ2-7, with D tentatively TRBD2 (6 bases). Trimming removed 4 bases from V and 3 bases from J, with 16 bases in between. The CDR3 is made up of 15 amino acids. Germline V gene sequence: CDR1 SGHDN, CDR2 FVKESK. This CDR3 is CASSLTSRGIYEQYF. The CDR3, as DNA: TGTGCCAGCAGCCTTACTAGCCGGGGGATCTACGAGCAGTACTTC.

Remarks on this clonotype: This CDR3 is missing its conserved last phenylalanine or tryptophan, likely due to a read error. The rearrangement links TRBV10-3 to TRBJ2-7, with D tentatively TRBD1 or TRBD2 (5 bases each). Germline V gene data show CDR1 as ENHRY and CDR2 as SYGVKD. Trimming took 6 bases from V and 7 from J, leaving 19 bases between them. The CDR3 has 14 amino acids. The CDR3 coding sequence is TGTGCCATCAGACCGGGACGTGGGGATGCGGAGCAGTACCTC. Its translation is CAIRPGRGDAEQYL.

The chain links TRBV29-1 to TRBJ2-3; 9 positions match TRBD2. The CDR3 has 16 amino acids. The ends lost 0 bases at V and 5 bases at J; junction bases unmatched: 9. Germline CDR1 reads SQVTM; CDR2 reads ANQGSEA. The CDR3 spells CSVEDWIAGVKDTQYF. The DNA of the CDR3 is TGCAGCGTTGAAGACTGGATAGCGGGAGTAAAAGATACGCAGTATTTT.

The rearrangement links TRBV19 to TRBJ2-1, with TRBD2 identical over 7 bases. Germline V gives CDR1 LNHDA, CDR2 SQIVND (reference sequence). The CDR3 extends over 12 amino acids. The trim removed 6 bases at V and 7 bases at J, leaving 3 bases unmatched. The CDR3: CASRFGRNEQFF. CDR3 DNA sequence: TGTGCCAGTAGATTCGGGAGGAATGAGCAGTTCTTC.

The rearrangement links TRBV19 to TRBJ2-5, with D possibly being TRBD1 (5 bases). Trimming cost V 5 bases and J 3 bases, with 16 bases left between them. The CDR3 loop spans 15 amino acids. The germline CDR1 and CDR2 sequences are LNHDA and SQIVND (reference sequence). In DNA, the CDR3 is TGTGCCAGTAGTTCCCCTGGCAGGGTGGAAGAGACCCAGTACTTC. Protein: CASSSPGRVEETQYF.